The 3 T cell receptor beta chains in this list originate from one sample, sequenced in a study of T cell repertoires in cytomegalovirus infection. These receptors have no identified antigens. Each CDR3 protein gets one entry after TCRdb re-called the reads with MiXCR. The profile covers 71,000 or so distinct CDR3 sequences, with approximately 20% appearing a single time and roughly two thirds taken by the ten largest. The source material was CD8+ T cells from cultured PBMCs, sampled from culture after CMV antigen stimulation. These receptors were collected from a human donor in good health (CMV status not recorded). Some clones in this sample may be carry-over from other donors' samples.

This clonotype came up a few times. The chain has TRBV20-1 and TRBJ2-5; D call uncertain. V lost 6 bases to trimming and J lost 3 bases, with 14 bases between them. This CDR3 is 13 amino acids long. The germline V gene has CDR1 DFQATT and CDR2 SNEGSKA (reference sequence). The DNA for the CDR3 is TGCAGTGCCTCTCGGCCTAATGAAGAGACCCAGTACTTC. Protein product: CSASRPNEETQYF.

This clonotype has a handful of counts. CDR3 loop: CASSGTSGGADTQYF. DNA of the CDR3: TGTGCCAGCAGCGGGACTAGCGGGGGGGCAGATACGCAGTATTTT. The chain links TRBV7-8 to TRBJ2-3, with 16 bases lining up with TRBD2. Per the germline V gene, CDR1 is SGHVS and CDR2 is FQNEAQ. The CDR3 runs 15 residues. The V gene end was trimmed by 5 bases and the J gene end by 4 bases; junction bases not matched to a gene: 0.

This clonotype was counted between two and nine times. The J gene is TRBJ2-2, the V gene TRBV7-2, with no clear D. Germline CDR1 reads SGHTA; CDR2 reads FQGNSA. Trimming left V 1 base short and J 2 bases short, with 11 bases between. The CDR3 totals 16 residues. The CDR3 sequence: CASSLGSPGNTGELFF. The CDR3 nucleotides read TGTGCCAGCAGCTTAGGCTCCCCCGGAAACACCGGGGAGCTGTTTTTT.